This is a list of T cell receptor beta chains from one sample in a study of T cell responses to AZD1222 COVID-19 vaccine. Only in-frame clones appear in the TCRdb table, and some are missing; sequencing was by immunoSEQ multiplex PCR. The data hold over 200,000 clones, with 94% observed a single time. The starting material was peripheral blood, obtained 28 days after the second dose of the MenACWY control vaccine. These receptors all come from an adult who received the MenACWY meningococcal vaccine as a control. CDR3s include the opening cysteine and the closing phenylalanine or tryptophan. The D gene is left open where the match is weak. Rows may omit the clone size; those that give it use once, few, many or a size class.

j_call,v_call,d_call,clone_size,cdr3_nt,cdr3_aa
TRBJ2-3,TRBV28,TRBD1,NA,TGTGCCAGCAGTGAGACAGGGTCTTCAGATACGCAGTATTTT,CASSETGSSDTQYF
TRBJ2-2,TRBV2,NA,NA,TGTGCCAGCAGTGGTTCAGGTGGGGAGCTGTTTTTT,CASSGSGGELFF
TRBJ1-5,TRBV6-2/TRBV6-3,TRBD1,NA,TGTGCCAGCAGTCGACAGGGTCTTTACCAGCCCCAGCATTTT,CASSRQGLYQPQHF
TRBJ1-2,TRBV5-4,TRBD1,NA,TGTGCCAGCAGTCCCCGGGACAGTGGATATGGCTACACCTTC,CASSPRDSGYGYTF
TRBJ1-4,TRBV24-1,NA,NA,TGTGCCACCAGTGGAGGGACAACCGTTGAAAAACTGTTTTTT,CATSGGTTVEKLFF
TRBJ2-7,TRBV5-1,NA,NA,TGCGCCAGCAGCTCACCGAAACAGACAGCACTCCCCGTCGAGCAGTACTTC,CASSSPKQTALPVEQYF
TRBJ1-3,TRBV14,NA,NA,TGTGCCAGCAGCCAAGAGAGGGGAAGAGGAAACACCATATATTTT,CASSQERGRGNTIYF
TRBJ2-1,TRBV7-9,NA,NA,TGTGCCAGCAGCCCGGAGGGACAGTCTAATGAGCAGTTCTTC,CASSPEGQSNEQFF
TRBJ1-5,TRBV5-1,TRBD1,NA,TGCGCCAGCAGCTCGGGGACAGGGGCAGGTCAGCCCCAGCATTTT,CASSSGTGAGQPQHF
TRBJ1-4,TRBV28,NA,NA,TGTGCCAGCAGCATACAGGGTTTACGGGAAAAACTGTTTTTT,CASSIQGLREKLFF
TRBJ2-1,TRBV5-1,TRBD2,NA,TGCGCCAGCAGCTTGGCTGCCCCGTTGGGACTAGCGGGAGGGCCACGGCGGGATGAGCAGTTCTTC,CASSLAAPLGLAGGPRRDEQFF
TRBJ2-7,TRBV28,NA,NA,TGTGCCAGCAGTTTGGCCCCGGTCGGGGAGAAGGGTTACGAGCAGTACTTC,CASSLAPVGEKGYEQYF
TRBJ1-1,TRBV5-6,NA,NA,TGTGCCAGCAGCTTGTTAGTGTCAGGGGAAGAAGCTTTCTTT,CASSLLVSGEEAFF
TRBJ2-5,TRBV14,TRBD2,NA,TGTGCCAGCAGCTCAAGCGGGGGGGCTCAAGAGACCCAGTACTTC,CASSSSGGAQETQYF
TRBJ2-1,TRBV28,NA,NA,TGTGCCAGCAAGGAGGGGGACTACAATGAGCAGTTCTTC,CASKEGDYNEQFF
TRBJ2-7,TRBV7-9,TRBD1,NA,TGTGCCGTGGAACGGGACAGGGCTAACTACGAGCAGTACTTC,CAVERDRANYEQYF
TRBJ2-5,TRBV27,NA,NA,TGTGCCAGCAGTCCTGACACAATCGAAGAGACCCAGTACTTC,CASSPDTIEETQYF
TRBJ2-1,TRBV7-6,NA,NA,TGTGCCAGCAGCTTAACGGATGGCGGACTGACCTACAATGAGCAGTTCTTC,CASSLTDGGLTYNEQFF
TRBJ1-2,TRBV4-1,NA,NA,TGCGCCAGCAGCCAAGTTCAGGGTGGCTACACCTTC,CASSQVQGGYTF
TRBJ2-7,TRBV19,NA,NA,TGTGCCAGTAGTCCAACCTCGGACATCTTCTCCTACGAGCAGTACTTC,CASSPTSDIFSYEQYF
TRBJ2-3,TRBV6-2/TRBV6-3,TRBD2,once,TGTGCCAGCAGTTACGGGTTAGCGGGCTCGATCACAGATACGCAGTATTTT,CASSYGLAGSITDTQYF
TRBJ1-5,TRBV2,TRBD1,NA,TGTGCCAGCGGGCGACAGGGGGGAAATCAGCCCCAGCATTTT,CASGRQGGNQPQHF
TRBJ2-7,TRBV7-9,NA,few,TGTGCCAGCAGTCTAAACTTGGATTACGAGCAGTACTTC,CASSLNLDYEQYF
TRBJ1-1,TRBV13,NA,NA,TGTGCCAGCAGCAAAAGGCTGCCTAGGAACACTGAAGCTTTCTTT,CASSKRLPRNTEAFF
TRBJ2-7,TRBV7-2,NA,once,TGTGCCAGCAGCTCGTCGATCGGAAATTACGAGCAGTACTTC,CASSSSIGNYEQYF
TRBJ1-6,TRBV3-1/TRBV3-2,NA,once,TGTGCCAGCACCGGTGGCGGCGGGGCACCCCTCCACTTT,CASTGGGGAPLHF
TRBJ1-1,TRBV27,TRBD1,NA,TGTGCCAGCAGTTTGACAGGGGGCTTATACACTGAAGCTTTCTTT,CASSLTGGLYTEAFF
TRBJ2-6,TRBV7-3,NA,NA,TGTGCCAGCAGCCGAGGGGATCGCGGGGCCAACGTCCTGACTTTC,CASSRGDRGANVLTF
TRBJ2-1,TRBV28,NA,NA,TGTGCCAGCAGAATCGACGGTTACTACAATGAGCAGTTCTTC,CASRIDGYYNEQFF
TRBJ2-7,TRBV28,NA,NA,TGTGCCAGCACCCCACCGTCCCTCTACGAGCAGTACTTC,CASTPPSLYEQYF
TRBJ2-3,TRBV19,TRBD2,NA,TGTGCCAGTAACCTAGCGGGGGCCCAAGAAACTACGCAGTATTTT,CASNLAGAQETTQYF
TRBJ1-2,TRBV28,TRBD1,NA,TGTGCCAGCAGTGTACAGGGGGCGATGAGCGGCTACACCTTC,CASSVQGAMSGYTF
TRBJ1-2,TRBV28,NA,NA,TGTGCCAGCAGTTACCGGGACCGTATAGGGCTTGGCTACACCTTC,CASSYRDRIGLGYTF
TRBJ2-7,TRBV6-5,NA,NA,TGTGCCAGCAGGCAGGGGCAGTTCTACGAGCAGTACTTC,CASRQGQFYEQYF
TRBJ1-2,TRBV7-8,TRBD1,NA,TGTGCCAGCAGCTTAGAAACAGGGGCCAACTATGGCTACACCTTC,CASSLETGANYGYTF
TRBJ1-4,TRBV5-1,TRBD1,NA,TGCGCCAGCAGCTTGGGTGGACAGGGGGCCACTAATGAAAAACTGTTTTTT,CASSLGGQGATNEKLFF
TRBJ1-4,TRBV4-1,NA,NA,TGCGCCAGCAGCCGGACGGATGAAAAACTGTTTTTT,CASSRTDEKLFF
TRBJ1-5,TRBV6-1,NA,NA,TGTGCCAGCAGTGGACAACAGGGAGGCAGCAATCAGCCCCAGCATTTT,CASSGQQGGSNQPQHF
TRBJ2-1,TRBV4-1,TRBD2,NA,TGCGCCAGCAGCCAAGTGAGACTAGCGGTATACAATGAGCAGTTCTTC,CASSQVRLAVYNEQFF
TRBJ2-2,TRBV10-3,NA,NA,TGTGCCACCTCGGGGGGACAGTCGAACACCGGGGAGCTGTTTTTT,CATSGGQSNTGELFF